This T cell receptor beta chain was captured by sequencing in a study of blood T cell repertoires in COVID-19. Study-wide context: Collection of acute and convalescent COVID-19 samples took place in the United States, Italy and Spain. PBMCs, B-cell-depleted T cells, or T cells were the source of the cDNA or gDNA that made up the material.

V trimming: 2 bases; J trimming: 9 bases; junction bases outside the gene matches: 14. The CDR3 is 18 amino acids. Germline loops: CDR1 SGHVS, CDR2 FQNEAQ. In the original processing: It was from reference gene primer amplification that nucleated cell counts were estimated. Clones were read by immunoSEQ multiplex PCR, and TCRdb kept only the in-frame ones, dropping some. The V and J calls and the clone size are those of that table, but D and trimming were determined from the DNA. The data contain about 280,000 clones, 75% to 90% of them singletons. Sample: peripheral blood. The V gene is TRBV7-8, the J gene TRBJ2-1, with 12 nucleotides matching TRBD2. The TCR comes from a man aged 50 to 60 with acute or convalescent COVID-19. The DNA of the CDR3 is TGTGCCAGCAGCTTACCTCGCAGGCTAGCGGGGGGGCTGGTTGAGCAGTTCTTC. Amino acid sequence: CASSLPRRLAGGLVEQFF.